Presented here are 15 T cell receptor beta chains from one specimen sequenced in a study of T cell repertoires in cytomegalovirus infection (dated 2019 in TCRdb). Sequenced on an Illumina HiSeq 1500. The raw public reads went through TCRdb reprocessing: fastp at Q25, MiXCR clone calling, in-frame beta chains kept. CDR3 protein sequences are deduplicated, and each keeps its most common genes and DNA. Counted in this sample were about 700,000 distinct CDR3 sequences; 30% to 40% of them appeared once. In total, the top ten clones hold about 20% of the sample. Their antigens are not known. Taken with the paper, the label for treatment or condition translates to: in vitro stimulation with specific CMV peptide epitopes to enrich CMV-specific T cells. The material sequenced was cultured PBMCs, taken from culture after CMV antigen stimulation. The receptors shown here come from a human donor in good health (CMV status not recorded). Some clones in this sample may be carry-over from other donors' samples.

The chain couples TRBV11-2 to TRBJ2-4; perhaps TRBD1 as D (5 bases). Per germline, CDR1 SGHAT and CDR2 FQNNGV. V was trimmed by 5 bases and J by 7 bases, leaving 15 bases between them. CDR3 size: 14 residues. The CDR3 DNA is TGTGCCAGCAGCCCCCTCAGGGAAAGGAACATTCAGTACTTC. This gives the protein CASSPLRERNIQYF.

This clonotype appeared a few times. The CDR3: CASSSPEQGPYEQYF. The CDR3 DNA reads TGTGCCAGCAGCTCACCCGAACAGGGCCCCTACGAGCAGTACTTC. The chain links TRBV7-2 to TRBJ2-7; a possible D gene is TRBD1 (6 bases). CDR3 size: 15 residues. V lost 4 bases and J 2 bases, leaving 15 bases between the germline ends. Germline V lookup: CDR1 SGHTA, CDR2 FQGNSA.

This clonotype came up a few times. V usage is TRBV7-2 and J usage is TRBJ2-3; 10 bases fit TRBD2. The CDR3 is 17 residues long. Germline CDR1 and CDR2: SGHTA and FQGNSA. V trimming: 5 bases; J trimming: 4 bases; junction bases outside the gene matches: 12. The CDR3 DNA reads TGTGCCAGCAGCCCGGGGGCCGTAGCGGGGGGATCAGATACGCAGTATTTT. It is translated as CASSPGAVAGGSDTQYF.

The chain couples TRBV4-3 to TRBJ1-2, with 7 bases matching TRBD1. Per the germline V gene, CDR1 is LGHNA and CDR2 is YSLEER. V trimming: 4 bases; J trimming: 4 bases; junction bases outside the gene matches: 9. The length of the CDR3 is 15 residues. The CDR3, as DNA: TGCGCCAGCAGCCCCCAACGACAGGGTGGCTATGGCTACACCTTC. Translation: CASSPQRQGGYGYTF.

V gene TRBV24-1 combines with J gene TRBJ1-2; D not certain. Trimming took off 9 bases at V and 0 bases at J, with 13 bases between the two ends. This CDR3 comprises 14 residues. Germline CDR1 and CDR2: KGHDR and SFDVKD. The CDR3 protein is CATYPEEANYGYTF. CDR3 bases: TGTGCCACCTATCCGGAGGAAGCTAACTATGGCTACACCTTC.

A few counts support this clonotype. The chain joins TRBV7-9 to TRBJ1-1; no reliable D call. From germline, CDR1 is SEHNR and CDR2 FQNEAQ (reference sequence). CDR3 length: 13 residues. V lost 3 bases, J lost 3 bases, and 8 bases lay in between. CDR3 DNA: TGTGCCAGCAGCTTTCAAAGGTACACTGAAGCTTTCTTT. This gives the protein CASSFQRYTEAFF.

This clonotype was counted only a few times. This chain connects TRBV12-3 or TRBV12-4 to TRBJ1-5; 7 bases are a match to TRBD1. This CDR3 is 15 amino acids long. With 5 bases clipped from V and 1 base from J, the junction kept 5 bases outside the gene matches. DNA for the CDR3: TGTGCCAGCAGTCCAGACAGGGAAAGCAATCAGCCCCAGCATTTT. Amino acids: CASSPDRESNQPQHF.

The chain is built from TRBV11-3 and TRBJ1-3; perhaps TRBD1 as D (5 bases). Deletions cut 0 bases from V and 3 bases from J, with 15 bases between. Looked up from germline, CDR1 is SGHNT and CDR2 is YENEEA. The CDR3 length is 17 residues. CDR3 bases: TGTGCCAGCAGCTTAGAAGAAGCAGGGATCGGTGGAAACACCATATATTTT. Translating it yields CASSLEEAGIGGNTIYF.

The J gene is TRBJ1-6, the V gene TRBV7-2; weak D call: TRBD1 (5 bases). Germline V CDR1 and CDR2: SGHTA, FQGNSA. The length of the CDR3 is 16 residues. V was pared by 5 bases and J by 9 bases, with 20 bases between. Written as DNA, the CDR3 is TGTGCCAGCAGCCCCAGAACTGGGGGGAACTCTTCACCCCTCCACTTT. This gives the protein CASSPRTGGNSSPLHF.

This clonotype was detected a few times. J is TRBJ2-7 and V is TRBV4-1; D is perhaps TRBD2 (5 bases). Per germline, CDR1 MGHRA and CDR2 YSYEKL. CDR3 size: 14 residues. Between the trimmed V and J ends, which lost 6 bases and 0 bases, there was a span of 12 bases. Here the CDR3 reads CASRAGISSYEQYF. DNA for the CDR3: TGCGCCAGCAGAGCCGGGATCTCCTCCTACGAGCAGTACTTC.

DNA for the CDR3: TGTGCCATCAGTGATCTAGCCGGATACAATGAGCAGTTCTTC. Amino acid sequence: CAISDLAGYNEQFF. V is TRBV10-3 and J is TRBJ2-1; possible D gene TRBD2, 5 bases. Germline loops: CDR1 ENHRY, CDR2 SYGVKD. V was cut by 3 bases and J by 4 bases, with 10 bases left in between. The CDR3 runs to 14 residues.

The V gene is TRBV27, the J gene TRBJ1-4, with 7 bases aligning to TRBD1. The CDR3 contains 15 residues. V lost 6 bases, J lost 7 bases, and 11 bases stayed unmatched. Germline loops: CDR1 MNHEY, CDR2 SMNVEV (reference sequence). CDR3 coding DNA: TGTGCCAGCAGCCCATATCTAGGGGGCGTTGAAAAACTGTTTTTT. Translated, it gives CASSPYLGGVEKLFF.

The CDR3 is CASSFSAQGNSPLHF. The CDR3 nucleotides read TGTGCCAGCAGCTTTAGCGCGCAGGGGAATTCACCCCTCCACTTT. The V and J genes are TRBV7-4 and TRBJ1-6; perhaps TRBD1 as D (6 bases). The germline gives CDR1 SGHVT, CDR2 SQSDAQ. V was shortened by 3 bases and J by 7 bases, with 13 bases between the two germline ends. The CDR3 has 15 residues.

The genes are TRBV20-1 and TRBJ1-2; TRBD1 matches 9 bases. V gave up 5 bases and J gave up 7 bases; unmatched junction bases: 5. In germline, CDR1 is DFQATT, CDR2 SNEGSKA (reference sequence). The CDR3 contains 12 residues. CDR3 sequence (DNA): TGCAGTGCTCTACAGGGGGCTAGTGGCTACACCTTC. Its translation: CSALQGASGYTF.

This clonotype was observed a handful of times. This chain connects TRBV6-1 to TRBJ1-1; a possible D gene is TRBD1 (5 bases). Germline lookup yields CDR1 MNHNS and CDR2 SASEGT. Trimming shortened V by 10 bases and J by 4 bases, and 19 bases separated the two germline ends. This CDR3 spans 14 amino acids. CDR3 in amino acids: CANNPIRQGTEAFF. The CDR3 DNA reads TGTGCCAACAACCCCATTAGGCAGGGCACTGAAGCTTTCTTT.